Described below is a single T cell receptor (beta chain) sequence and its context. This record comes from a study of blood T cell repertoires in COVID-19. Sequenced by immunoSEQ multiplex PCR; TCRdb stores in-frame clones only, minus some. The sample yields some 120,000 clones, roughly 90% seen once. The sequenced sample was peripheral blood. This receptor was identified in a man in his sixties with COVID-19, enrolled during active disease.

This CDR3 is CASSLTGTGDYSNQPQHF. The CDR3 DNA follows: TGTGCCAGCTCACTAACCGGGACAGGGGACTATAGCAATCAGCCCCAGCATTTT. The chain is built from TRBV18 and TRBJ1-5, with 10 nucleotides matching TRBD1. Trimming removed 4 bases from V and 0 bases from J; junction bases left unmatched: 9. The CDR3 consists of 18 residues. Germline loops: CDR1 KGHSH, CDR2 LQKENI.